The present TCR beta chain was sequenced within a study of OX40 agonist ivuxolimab in advanced cancers. The overall study: Every 2 weeks, patients received ivuxolimab intravenously, dosed at 0.01 to 10 mg/kg. The study's findings and limits: Partial responders dosed at 0.1-3.0 mg/kg displayed clonal expansion ranking among the lowest. More expanded clones were seen, on average, in CD8+ T cells than in CD4+.

As to this clone: Its antigen is not identified.

The V and J ends lost 6 bases and 1 base respectively, with 1 base between them. Germline-derived CDR1 and CDR2 are SNHLY and FYNNEI. The CDR3 loop spans 11 amino acids. The protocol was immunoSEQ multiplex PCR, while the TCRdb copy is restricted to in-frame clones and leaves out a portion. The table has 15,000 to 20,000 clones, about 86% seen once. The sample was CD4+ or CD8+ T cells sorted from blood, taken in a trial of the OX40 agonist ivuxolimab. The sequence was collected from an adult with an advanced solid tumor such as melanoma, head and neck, liver or kidney cancer. The chain links TRBV2 to TRBJ1-3; D gene uncertain. As DNA, the CDR3 is TGTGCCAGCAGATCTGGAAACACCATATATTTT. Amino acid sequence: CASRSGNTIYF.